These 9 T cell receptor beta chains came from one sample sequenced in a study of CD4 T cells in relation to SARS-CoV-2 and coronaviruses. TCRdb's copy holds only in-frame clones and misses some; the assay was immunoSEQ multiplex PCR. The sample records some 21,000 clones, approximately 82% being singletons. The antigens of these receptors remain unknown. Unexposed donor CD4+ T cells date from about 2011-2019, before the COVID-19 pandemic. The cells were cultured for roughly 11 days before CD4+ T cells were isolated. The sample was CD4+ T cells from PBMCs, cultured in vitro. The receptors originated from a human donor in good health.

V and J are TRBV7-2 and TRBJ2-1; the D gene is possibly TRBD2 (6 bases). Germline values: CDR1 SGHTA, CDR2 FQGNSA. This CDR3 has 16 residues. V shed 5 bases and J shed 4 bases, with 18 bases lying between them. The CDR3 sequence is CASSPASSAAYNEQFF. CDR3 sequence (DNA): TGTGCCAGCAGCCCGGCATCTAGCGCGGCGTACAATGAGCAGTTCTTC.

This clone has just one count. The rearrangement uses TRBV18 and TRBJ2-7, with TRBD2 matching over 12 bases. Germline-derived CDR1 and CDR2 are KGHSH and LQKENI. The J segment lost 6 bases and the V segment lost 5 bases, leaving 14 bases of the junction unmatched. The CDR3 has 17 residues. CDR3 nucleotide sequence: TGTGCCAGCTCAACCTCGGAACTACTAGCGGGAGGTAGCGAGCAGTACTTC. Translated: CASSTSELLAGGSEQYF.

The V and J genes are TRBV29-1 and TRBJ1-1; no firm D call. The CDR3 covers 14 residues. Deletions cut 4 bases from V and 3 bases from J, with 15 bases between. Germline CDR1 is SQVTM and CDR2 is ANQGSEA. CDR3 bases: TGCAGCGTTGGGGTTGGTGGGATCTACACTGAAGCTTTCTTT. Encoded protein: CSVGVGGIYTEAFF.

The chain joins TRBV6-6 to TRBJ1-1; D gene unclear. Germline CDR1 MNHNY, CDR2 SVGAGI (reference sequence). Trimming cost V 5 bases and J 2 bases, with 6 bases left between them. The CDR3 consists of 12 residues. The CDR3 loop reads CASSRSNTEAFF. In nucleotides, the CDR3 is TGTGCCAGCAGTAGGTCCAACACTGAAGCTTTCTTT.

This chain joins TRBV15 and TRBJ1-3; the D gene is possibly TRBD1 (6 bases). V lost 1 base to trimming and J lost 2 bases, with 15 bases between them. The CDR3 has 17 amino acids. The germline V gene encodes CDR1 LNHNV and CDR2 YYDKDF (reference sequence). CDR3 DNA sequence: TGTGCCACCAGCAGAGGAGGACAGACGGTGCCTGGAAACACCATATATTTT. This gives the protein CATSRGGQTVPGNTIYF.

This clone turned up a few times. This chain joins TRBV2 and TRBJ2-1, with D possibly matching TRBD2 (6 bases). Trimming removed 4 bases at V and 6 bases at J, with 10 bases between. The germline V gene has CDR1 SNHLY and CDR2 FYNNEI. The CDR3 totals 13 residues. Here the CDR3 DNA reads TGTGCCAGCAGTGTACTAGCTACCAATGAGCAGTTCTTC. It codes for CASSVLATNEQFF.

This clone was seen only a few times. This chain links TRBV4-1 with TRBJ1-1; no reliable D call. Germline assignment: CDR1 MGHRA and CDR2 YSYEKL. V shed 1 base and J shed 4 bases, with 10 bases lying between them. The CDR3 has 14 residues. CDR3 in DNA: TGCGCCAGCAGCCAAGCCCCGAGGGCCACTGAAGCTTTCTTT. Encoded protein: CASSQAPRATEAFF.

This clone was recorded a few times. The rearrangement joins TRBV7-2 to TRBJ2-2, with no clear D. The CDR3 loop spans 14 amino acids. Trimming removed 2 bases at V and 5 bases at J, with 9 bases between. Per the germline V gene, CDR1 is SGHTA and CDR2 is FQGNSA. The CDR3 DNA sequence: TGTGCCAGCAGCTTAAGTATGCAGACCGGGGAGCTGTTTTTT. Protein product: CASSLSMQTGELFF.

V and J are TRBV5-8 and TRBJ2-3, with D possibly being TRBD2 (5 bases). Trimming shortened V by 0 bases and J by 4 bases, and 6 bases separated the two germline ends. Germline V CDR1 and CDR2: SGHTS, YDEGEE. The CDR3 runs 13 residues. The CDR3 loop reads CASSLAGSDTQYF. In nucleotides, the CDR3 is TGTGCCAGCAGCTTGGCGGGGTCAGATACGCAGTATTTT.